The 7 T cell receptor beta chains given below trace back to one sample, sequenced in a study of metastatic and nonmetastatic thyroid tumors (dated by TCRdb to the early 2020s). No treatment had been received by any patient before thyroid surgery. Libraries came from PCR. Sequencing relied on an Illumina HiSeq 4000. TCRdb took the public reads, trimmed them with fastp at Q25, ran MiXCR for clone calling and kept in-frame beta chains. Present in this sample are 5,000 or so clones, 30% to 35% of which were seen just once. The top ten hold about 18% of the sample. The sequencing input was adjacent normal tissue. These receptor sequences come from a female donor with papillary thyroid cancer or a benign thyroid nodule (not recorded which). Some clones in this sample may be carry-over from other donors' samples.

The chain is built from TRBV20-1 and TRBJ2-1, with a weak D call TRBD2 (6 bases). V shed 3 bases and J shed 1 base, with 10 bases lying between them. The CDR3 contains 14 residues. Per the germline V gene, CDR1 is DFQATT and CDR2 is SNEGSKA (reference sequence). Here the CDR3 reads CSARGRESYNEQFF. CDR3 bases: TGCAGTGCTAGGGGTCGGGAGTCCTACAATGAGCAGTTCTTC.

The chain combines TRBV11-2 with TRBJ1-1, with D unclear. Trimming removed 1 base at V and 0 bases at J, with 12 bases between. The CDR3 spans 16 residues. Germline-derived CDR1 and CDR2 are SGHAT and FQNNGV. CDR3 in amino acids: CASSLVFGKMNTEAFF. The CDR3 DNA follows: TGTGCCAGCAGCTTAGTTTTTGGAAAGATGAACACTGAAGCTTTCTTT. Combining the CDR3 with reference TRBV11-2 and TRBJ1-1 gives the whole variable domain EAGVAQSPRYKIIEKRQSVAFWCNPISGHATLYWYQQILGQGPKLLIQFQNNGVVDDSQLPKDRFSAERLKGVDSTLKIQPAKLEDSAVYLCASSLVFGKMNTEAFFGQGTRLTVV.

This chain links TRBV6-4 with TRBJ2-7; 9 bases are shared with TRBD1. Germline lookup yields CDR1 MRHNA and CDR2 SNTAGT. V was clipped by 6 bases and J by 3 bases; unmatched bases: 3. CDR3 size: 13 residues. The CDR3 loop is CASRPTGGYEQYF. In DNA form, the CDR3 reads TGTGCCAGCAGGCCGACAGGGGGCTACGAGCAGTACTTC.

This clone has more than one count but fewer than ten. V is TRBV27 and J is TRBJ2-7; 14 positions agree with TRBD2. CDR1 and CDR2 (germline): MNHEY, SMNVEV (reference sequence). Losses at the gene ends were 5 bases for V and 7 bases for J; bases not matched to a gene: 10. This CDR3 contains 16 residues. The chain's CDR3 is CASSNYGTSGRGEQYF. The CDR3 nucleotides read TGTGCCAGCAGTAATTACGGGACTAGCGGGAGAGGGGAGCAGTACTTC.

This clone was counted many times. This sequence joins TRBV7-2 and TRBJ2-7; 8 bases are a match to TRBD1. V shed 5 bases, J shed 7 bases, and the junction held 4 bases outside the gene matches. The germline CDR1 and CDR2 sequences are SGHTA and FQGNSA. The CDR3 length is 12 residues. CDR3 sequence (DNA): TGTGCCAGCAGCCCAGGACAGGGAGAGCAGTACTTC. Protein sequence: CASSPGQGEQYF.

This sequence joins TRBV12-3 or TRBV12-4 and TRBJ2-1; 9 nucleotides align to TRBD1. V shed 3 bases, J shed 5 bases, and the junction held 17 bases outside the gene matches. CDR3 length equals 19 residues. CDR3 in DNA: TGTGCCAGCAGTTTGGGCCTCAGGGGTTCCCGGACAGGGGACAATGAGCAGTTCTTC. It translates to CASSLGLRGSRTGDNEQFF.

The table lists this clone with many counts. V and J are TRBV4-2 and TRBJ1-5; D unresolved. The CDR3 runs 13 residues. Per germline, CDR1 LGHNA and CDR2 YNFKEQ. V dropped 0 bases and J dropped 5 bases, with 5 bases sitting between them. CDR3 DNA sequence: TGTGCCAGCAGCCAAGAGGTTGATCAGCCCCAGCATTTT. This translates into CASSQEVDQPQHF.